These 5 T cell receptor beta chains came from one sample sequenced in a study of control samples from healthy donors and cancer patients. Profiled with immunoSEQ multiplex PCR; TCRdb holds only in-frame clones, not every one. The sample contains under 150,000 clones, about 95% of which appear only once. The sample taken for sequencing was blood. The origin of the receptors is a man under 40 in good health.

The chain joins TRBV6-5 to TRBJ2-2; 7 nucleotides match TRBD1. Germline loops: CDR1 MNHEY, CDR2 SVGAGI. V gave up 5 bases and J gave up 0 bases; unmatched junction bases: 3. The CDR3 covers 15 residues. CDR3 protein: CASSTGTANTGELFF. CDR3 DNA sequence: TGTGCCAGCAGTACCGGGACAGCGAACACCGGGGAGCTGTTTTTT.

This chain joins TRBV5-6 and TRBJ2-7; 7 bases line up with TRBD2. The J segment lost 5 bases and the V segment lost 5 bases, leaving 10 bases of the junction unmatched. The length of the CDR3 is 14 residues. Germline CDR1 SGHDT, CDR2 YYEEEE. In DNA form, the CDR3 reads TGTGCCAGCAGTCCCCCCGGGGGGTGGAACGAGCAGTACTTC. Its protein product is CASSPPGGWNEQYF.

The chain recombines TRBV30 with TRBJ1-1; D ambiguous. Trimming left V 4 bases short and J 1 base short, with 16 bases between. CDR1 is GTSNPN, CDR2 SVGIG, per germline (reference sequence). The CDR3 consists of 15 residues. CDR3 residues: CAWKVAGQPNTEAFF. CDR3 coding DNA: TGTGCCTGGAAAGTAGCTGGCCAGCCGAACACTGAAGCTTTCTTT.

The chain links TRBV7-2 to TRBJ2-7; D ambiguous. Per germline, CDR1 SGHTA and CDR2 FQGNSA. The ends were cut back, 5 bases at V and 3 bases at J, with 14 bases in the middle. This CDR3 spans 14 amino acids. As DNA, the CDR3 is TGTGCCAGCAGCCTTAGACATTCCATCTACGAGCAGTACTTC. Residues: CASSLRHSIYEQYF.

Concerning this clone: Other nucleotide sequences from this sample produce the same CDR3. This chain connects TRBV3-1 (or the pseudogene TRBV3-2) to TRBJ1-1; no definite D call. CDR1 and CDR2 from the germline V gene are LGHDT and YNNKEL (reference sequence). V was trimmed by 4 bases and J by 1 base, leaving 4 bases between them. The CDR3 runs to 12 residues. The CDR3 sequence: CASSRGNTEAFF. The CDR3 DNA sequence: TGTGCCAGCAGCCGTGGGAACACTGAAGCTTTCTTT.